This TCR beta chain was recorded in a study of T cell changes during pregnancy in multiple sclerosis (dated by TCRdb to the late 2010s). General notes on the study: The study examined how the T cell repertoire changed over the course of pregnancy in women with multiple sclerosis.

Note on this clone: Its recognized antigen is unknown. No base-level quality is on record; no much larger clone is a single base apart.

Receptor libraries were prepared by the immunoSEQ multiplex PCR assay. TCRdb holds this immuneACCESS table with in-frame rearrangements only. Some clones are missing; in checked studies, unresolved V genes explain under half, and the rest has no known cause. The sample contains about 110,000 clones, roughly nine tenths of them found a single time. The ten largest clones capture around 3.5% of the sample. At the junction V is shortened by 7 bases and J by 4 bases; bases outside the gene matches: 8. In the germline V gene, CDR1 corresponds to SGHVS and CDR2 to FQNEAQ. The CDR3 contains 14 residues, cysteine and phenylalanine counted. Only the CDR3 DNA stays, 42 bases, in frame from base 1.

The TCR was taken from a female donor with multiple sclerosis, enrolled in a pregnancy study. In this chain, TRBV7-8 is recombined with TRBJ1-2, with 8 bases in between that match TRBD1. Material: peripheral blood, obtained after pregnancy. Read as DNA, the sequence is TGTGCCAGCACCCCCCCCGGGACAGGCTATGGCTACACCTTC. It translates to CASTPPGTGYGYTF.